Listed below are T cell receptor beta chains from one sample, sequenced in a study of CD8+CD57+ T cells in acquired aplastic anemia. TCRdb re-analysed the reads in MiXCR, keeping a single row per CDR3 protein. The profile shows about 190,000 distinct CDR3 sequences, 55% to 70% of them singletons. Sequenced: sorted CD4+, CD8+, or CD8+CD57+ T cells (not recorded which) from PBMCs. All receptors derive from a human donor with severe aplastic anemia or a healthy control (not recorded which). CDR3s include the opening cysteine and the closing phenylalanine or tryptophan. D genes are given only for firm matches. Expanded clones get a size class; other rows say once, few or many, or leave the size out.

TRBV10-3	few	TRBD1	TRBJ1-2	CAISWDREAGYTF	TGTGCCATCAGCTGGGACAGGGAAGCGGGCTACACCTTC
TRBV5-8	few	.	TRBJ1-6	CASSLMTGTRDSPLHF	TGTGCCAGCAGCTTGATGACAGGTACCCGCGATTCACCCCTCCACTTT
TRBV6-1	.	.	TRBJ1-5	CAQGNQPQHF	TGCGCACAGGGCAATCAGCCCCAGCATTTT
TRBV6-2/TRBV6-3	.	.	TRBJ2-5	CATFRTTSGEEETQYF	TGTGCCACCTTCCGGACCACGTCCGGTGAGGAGGAGACCCAGTACTTC
TRBV24-1	few	TRBD1	TRBJ2-7	CATSDETGGNYEQYF	TGTGCCACCAGTGACGAGACAGGGGGTAACTACGAGCAGTACTTC
TRBV7-9	.	.	TRBJ1-2	CASSLVRTASYGYTF	TGTGCCAGCAGCTTAGTCCGGACAGCCAGCTATGGCTACACCTTC
TRBV15	.	.	TRBJ1-1	CATSRDLYTEAFF	TGTGCCACCAGTAGGGACCTATACACTGAAGCTTTCTTT
TRBV5-6	.	TRBD1	TRBJ1-2	CASSLPETGTYGYTF	TGTGCCAGCAGCCTACCAGAGACAGGGACCTATGGCTACACCTTC
TRBV7-2	.	TRBD1	TRBJ1-1	CASGSGTGFTEAFF	TGTGCCAGCGGATCCGGGACAGGGTTCACTGAAGCTTTCTTT
TRBV19	.	.	TRBJ1-1	CASRRQFGTEAFF	TGTGCCAGTAGGCGACAGTTCGGCACTGAAGCTTTCTTT
TRBV9	few	.	TRBJ2-7	CASSPSGEDEQYF	TGTGCCAGCAGCCCATCCGGGGAGGACGAGCAGTACTTC
TRBV29-1	.	.	TRBJ2-7	CSVGDGTYEQYF	TGCAGCGTTGGAGACGGAACCTACGAGCAGTACTTC
TRBV9	once	.	TRBJ1-6	CASSPSSSPLHF	TGTGCCAGCAGCCCCTCATCCTCACCCCTCCACTTT
TRBV7-6	few	.	TRBJ2-7	CASSLAGLGSSYEQYF	TGTGCCAGCAGCTTAGCGGGGTTGGGGTCTTCCTACGAGCAGTACTTC
TRBV24-1	.	.	TRBJ2-1	CATGPRAGSSYNEQFF	TGTGCCACCGGGCCGAGGGCGGGGAGCTCCTACAATGAGCAGTTCTTC
TRBV15	few	.	TRBJ2-7	CATSRGVGARSYF	TGTGCCACCAGCAGAGGAGTGGGGGCTAGAAGTTACTTC
TRBV2	.	.	TRBJ1-1	CASTWGTEAFF	TGTGCCAGCACATGGGGGACTGAAGCTTTCTTT
TRBV7-9	.	TRBD2	TRBJ2-5	CASRASGGSQETQYF	TGTGCCAGCAGGGCTAGCGGGGGGTCTCAAGAGACCCAGTACTTC
TRBV7-8	many	.	TRBJ2-3	CASSRVGATDTQYF	TGTGCCAGCAGCCGAGTGGGGGCGACAGATACGCAGTATTTT
TRBV15	few	.	TRBJ2-7	CATSRDHGDYEQYF	TGTGCCACCAGCAGAGATCATGGGGACTACGAGCAGTACTTC
TRBV4-2	few	TRBD1	TRBJ1-2	CASSYGQGRDGYTF	TGTGCCAGCAGCTACGGACAGGGGAGGGATGGCTACACCTTC
TRBV10-3	.	.	TRBJ1-1	CAISAKAVGTEAFF	TGTGCCATCAGTGCCAAGGCTGTTGGCACTGAAGCTTTCTTT
TRBV10-3	many	.	TRBJ1-3	CAIRDSGNTIYF	TGTGCCATCAGGGATTCTGGAAACACCATATATTTT
TRBV20-1	few	.	TRBJ1-1	CSASSPNTEAFF	TGCAGTGCTAGCTCCCCGAACACTGAAGCTTTCTTT
TRBV24-1	.	.	TRBJ2-1	CATSDTPAKRVDEQFF	TGTGCCACCAGTGACACCCCGGCCAAGCGGGTCGATGAGCAGTTCTTC
TRBV12-3/TRBV12-4	.	.	TRBJ2-1	CASSLVVGEQFF	TGTGCCAGCAGCCTCGTAGTAGGTGAGCAGTTCTTC
TRBV7-9	.	.	TRBJ2-7	CASSLEGVHERYF	TGTGCCAGCAGCTTAGAGGGGGTCCACGAGCGGTACTTC
TRBV5-1	.	.	TRBJ1-3	CASSLDRYSGSTIYF	TGCGCCAGCAGCTTGGACAGGTACTCTGGAAGCACCATATATTTT
TRBV5-1	.	.	TRBJ1-1	CASSISGLDEAFF	TGCGCCAGCAGCATTAGCGGGTTGGATGAAGCTTTCTTT
TRBV19	.	.	TRBJ1-5	CASSIQSSNQPQHF	TGTGCCAGTAGTATTCAGAGCAGCAATCAGCCCCAGCATTTT
TRBV6-2/TRBV6-3	.	TRBD2	TRBJ2-3	CASSQRGSTDTQYF	TGTGCCAGCAGTCAGCGGGGTAGCACAGATACGCAGTATTTT
TRBV7-8	.	TRBD1	TRBJ2-7	CASSLVKGTVGSEQYF	TGTGCCAGCAGCTTAGTTAAGGGGACAGTGGGGAGTGAGCAGTACTTC
TRBV29-1	.	.	TRBJ2-2	CSAYHVGDTGELFF	TGCAGCGCGTACCACGTAGGAGACACCGGGGAGCTGTTTTTT
TRBV10-3	few	.	TRBJ1-2	CAISVGQLLNYGYTF	TGTGCCATCAGTGTTGGGCAGCTGCTTAACTATGGCTACACCTTC
TRBV7-2	few	.	TRBJ1-6	CASSLAGRGSPLHF	TGTGCCAGCAGCTTAGCCGGCCGGGGCTCACCCCTCCACTTT
TRBV19	.	TRBD2	TRBJ2-5	CASSIGGGRGLETQYF	TGTGCCAGCAGTATAGGCGGCGGGAGAGGCTTGGAGACCCAGTACTTC
TRBV29-1	.	.	TRBJ1-5	CSATGGGGQPQHF	TGCAGCGCAACGGGGGGGGGAGGACAGCCCCAGCATTTT
TRBV19	.	.	TRBJ2-3	CASSRWGIYTDTQYF	TGTGCCAGCAGTCGTTGGGGGATTTACACAGATACGCAGTATTTT
TRBV25-1	few	TRBD1	TRBJ2-2	CASSGGQFTGELFF	TGTGCCAGCAGTGGGGGACAGTTTACCGGGGAGCTGTTTTTT
TRBV6-5	.	.	TRBJ1-3	CASSEGGGSGNTIYF	TGTGCCAGCAGTGAAGGGGGGGGATCCGGAAACACCATATATTTT
TRBV4-2	many	TRBD1	TRBJ2-7	CASSRATGTGGDEQYF	TGTGCCAGCAGTAGAGCAACCGGGACAGGGGGCGACGAGCAGTACTTC
TRBV2	.	TRBD1	TRBJ2-1	CASSRQGAYNEQFF	TGTGCCAGCAGTCGCCAGGGGGCTTACAATGAGCAGTTCTTC
TRBV2	.	.	TRBJ1-1	CASSPQEPNTEASF	TGTGCCAGCAGTCCCCAGGAGCCGAACACTGAAGCTTCCTTT
TRBV2	.	TRBD2	TRBJ2-1	CASSEGGRDGEQFF	TGTGCCAGCAGTGAAGGCGGGAGAGATGGTGAGCAGTTCTTC
TRBV24-1	.	.	TRBJ1-1	CATSDSYTGNTEAFF	TGTGCCACCAGTGATTCGTATACAGGGAACACTGAAGCTTTCTTT